This paragraph reports one T cell receptor (beta chain). The data belong to a study of blood T cell repertoires in COVID-19. At the level of the study: The origin of the acute and convalescent COVID-19 samples was the United States, Italy and Spain.

V lost 5 bases, J lost 0 bases, and 11 bases lay in between. In germline, CDR1 is SGHTA, CDR2 FQGNSA. CDR3 size: 15 residues. Generated by immunoSEQ multiplex PCR, the TCRdb table keeps only in-frame clones and is missing some. The sample lists approximately 150,000 clones, 75% to 85% occurring once. This sequence was found in a human donor in a cohort sampled during active COVID-19. The chain recombines TRBV7-2 with TRBJ1-3; D is unresolved. The sequenced sample was peripheral blood. The CDR3 DNA follows: TGTGCCAGCAGCCTCGACGGGAGCTCTGGAAACACCATATATTTT. This sequence encodes CASSLDGSSGNTIYF.